The T cell receptor beta chain under discussion was sequenced for a study of blood T cell repertoires in COVID-19 (dated by TCRdb to 2020 to 2021). At the level of the whole study: The collaborator samples originated in the United States, Italy and Spain and spanned the acute and convalescent phases of COVID-19. The prospective study material was composed of cDNA or gDNA derived from T cells, B-cell-depleted T cells, or PBMCs. Subjects who had been exposed to COVID-19, were actively infected with it, or had recovered from it provided the deeply sampled blood TCRbeta repertoires that made up the dataset. The repertoires were released in a freely available public database intended as a resource for research on the immune response to SARS-CoV-2. The samples were drawn from two sources: the first 160 participants of the ongoing ImmuneRACE study, and about 1,300 subjects contributed by 6 global collaborators. Sample metadata almost always included a de-identified subject ID, COVID-19 status, age in years and sex. Where available, HLA class I and class II types were taken from metadata supplied by the sample provider and were not determined by assay-based typing. Overall study outcomes, separate from this receptor: The quantity of clinical and demographic metadata differed by source and by participant and was supplied without curation.

With regard to this clone: Its antigen remains unidentified. Per-nucleotide qualities are absent, and no much larger clonotype sits a single base away.

The immunoSEQ Assay, a bias-controlled multiplex PCR, was used to amplify TCRbeta CDR3 regions from genomic DNA. The original pipeline was this. Within the assay, amplification of reference gene primers was used to estimate how many nucleated cells each sample contained. Sequence reads were collapsed and filtered to measure the absolute abundance of every unique TCRbeta CDR3 rearrangement. Productive Simpson clonality was computed per sample as the square root of Simpson's diversity index over productive rearrangements. TCRdb took over this immuneACCESS table, retaining in-frame rearrangements with V and J assigned. Such tables are incomplete; in checked studies, under half of the missing clones stem from an unresolved V gene, and the remainder is unexplained. V, J and clone size are those of that table, while D and trimming were read from the DNA. The sample data list more than 85,000 clones, and less than 90% of these were observed just once. The top ten constitute roughly 4% of the sample.

Each collaborating institution followed its own protocols to collect whole blood in K2EDTA tubes. Collaborator samples were shipped for TCRbeta analysis as frozen whole blood, isolated PBMCs, or DNA extracted from either sample type. The receptor's source is a middle-aged man with acute or convalescent COVID-19. Sequencing used peripheral blood.

This receptor carries the CDR3 CASSLGRVQSEEAFF. The DNA is TGCGCCAGCAGCTTGGGGAGGGTTCAAAGCGAAGAAGCTTTCTTT. The chain employs TRBV5-1 and TRBJ1-1, with the D gene not clear enough to name. In the germline V gene, CDR1 corresponds to SGHRS and CDR2 to YFSETQ. The CDR3 holds 15 amino acids from the cysteine to the phenylalanine. Only the CDR3 DNA stays, 45 bases, in frame from base 1. The trim is 0 bases for V and 8 bases for J, with a gap of 17 bases between the germline ends.